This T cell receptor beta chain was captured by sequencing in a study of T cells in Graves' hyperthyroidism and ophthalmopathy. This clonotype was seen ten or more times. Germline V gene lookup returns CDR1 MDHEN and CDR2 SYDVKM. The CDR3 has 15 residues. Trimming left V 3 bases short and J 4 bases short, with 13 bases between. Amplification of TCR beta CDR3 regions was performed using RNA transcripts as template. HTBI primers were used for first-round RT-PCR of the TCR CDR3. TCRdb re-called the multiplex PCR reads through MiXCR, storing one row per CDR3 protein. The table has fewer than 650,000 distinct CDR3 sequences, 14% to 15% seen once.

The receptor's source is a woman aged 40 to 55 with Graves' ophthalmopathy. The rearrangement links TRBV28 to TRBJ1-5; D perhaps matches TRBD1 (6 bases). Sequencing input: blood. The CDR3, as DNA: TGTGCCAGCAGTTTTTTGGGGACACGTAATCAGCCCCAGCATTTT. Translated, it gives CASSFLGTRNQPQHF.